These 10 T cell receptor beta chains were all obtained from the same sample, sequenced in a study of cytomegalovirus exposure and HLA in healthy donors. TCRdb keeps only in-frame clones here, not all; method: immunoSEQ multiplex PCR. The sample holds 100,000 to 150,000 clones; roughly nine tenths are singletons and the top ten take approximately 1.1%. The sequenced material came from PBMCs. Receptor source: a woman in her late teens or twenties in good health and CMV-seronegative.

The chain combines TRBV10-3 with TRBJ1-3; D is perhaps TRBD1 (5 bases). The V end lost 2 bases, the J end lost 2 bases, and 10 bases lay between the germline ends. The germline V gene has CDR1 ENHRY and CDR2 SYGVKD. CDR3 length equals 15 residues. The DNA of the CDR3 is TGTGCCATCAGTGAGGTGGGGGGTACTGGAAACACCATATATTTT. Its translation: CAISEVGGTGNTIYF.

V gene TRBV5-1 combines with J gene TRBJ2-7, with D possibly TRBD1 on 5 matching bases. CDR3 size: 15 residues. The V gene lost 3 bases and the J gene lost 3 bases, with 16 bases spanning the gap. Germline assignment: CDR1 SGHRS and CDR2 YFSETQ. This CDR3 is CASSSPDIGIYEQYF. CDR3 sequence (DNA): TGCGCCAGCAGCTCCCCGGACATCGGTATCTACGAGCAGTACTTC.

This chain links TRBV5-6 with TRBJ1-4; TRBD1 is a possible D gene (5 bases). Germline CDR1 SGHDT, CDR2 YYEEEE. The V and J ends lost 4 bases and 2 bases respectively, with 15 bases between them. CDR3 length equals 16 residues. Here the CDR3 reads CASSKAGVQTNEKLFF. The CDR3 DNA follows: TGTGCCAGCAGCAAGGCGGGGGTGCAGACTAATGAAAAACTGTTTTTT.

V and J are TRBV11-2 and TRBJ1-1, with 7 positions matching TRBD1. The CDR3 has 13 amino acids. V lost 5 bases to trimming and J lost 4 bases; unmatched junction nucleotides: 4. Germline CDR1 SGHAT, CDR2 FQNNGV. The CDR3 sequence: CASSHGDSTEAFF. CDR3 DNA: TGTGCCAGCAGCCACGGGGACAGCACTGAAGCTTTCTTT.

V is TRBV11-2 and J is TRBJ1-5, with 7 bases lining up with TRBD1. Per the germline V gene, CDR1 is SGHAT and CDR2 is FQNNGV. The J segment lost 5 bases and the V segment lost 0 bases, leaving 4 bases of the junction unmatched. There are 15 residues in the CDR3. CDR3 DNA sequence: TGTGCCAGCAGCTTAGAGGCAGGGGGTTATCAGCCCCAGCATTTT. Translated, it gives CASSLEAGGYQPQHF.

In this sample, this clone turned up once. The V and J genes are TRBV6-6 and TRBJ2-1; 7 nucleotides agree with TRBD1. CDR1 and CDR2 from the germline V gene are MNHNY and SVGAGI (reference sequence). The CDR3 has 14 residues. The junction had 6 bases not matched to a gene; V was cut back by 7 bases and J by 3 bases. CDR3 protein: CASTPGQNYNEQFF. CDR3 coding DNA: TGTGCCAGCACTCCGGGACAGAACTACAATGAGCAGTTCTTC.

Only a few counts were recorded for this clone. The V gene is TRBV6-5, the J gene TRBJ1-2, with D possibly being TRBD1 (6 bases). The length of the CDR3 is 11 residues. Between the trimmed V and J ends, which lost 7 bases and 7 bases, there was a span of 10 bases. Germline V gene sequence: CDR1 MNHEY, CDR2 SVGAGI. The CDR3 sequence: CASKGGVGYTF. Written as DNA, the CDR3 is TGTGCCAGCAAAGGGGGGGTTGGCTACACCTTC.

J is TRBJ2-1 and V is TRBV4-3, with TRBD2 as a possible D gene (6 bases). CDR3 length: 11 residues. Per germline, CDR1 LGHNA and CDR2 YSLEER. V was pared by 4 bases and J by 8 bases, with 6 bases between. The CDR3 loop is CASSPGDEQFF. The CDR3 coding sequence is TGCGCCAGCAGCCCGGGGGATGAGCAGTTCTTC.

The chain joins TRBV28 to TRBJ1-1; 7 bases are a match to TRBD1. The junction had 10 bases not matched to a gene; V was cut back by 2 bases and J by 1 base. The CDR3 extends over 17 amino acids. Germline CDR1 MDHEN, CDR2 SYDVKM. The DNA of the CDR3 is TGTGCCAGCAGTTTACCCCTCCCGACAGGGAAGAACACTGAAGCTTTCTTT. Translated, it gives CASSLPLPTGKNTEAFF.

The sample holds one count of this clone. The CDR3 here is CASSLQGTNYGYTF. The CDR3 region has the DNA TGTGCCAGCAGCTTACAGGGGACGAACTATGGCTACACCTTC. The V and J genes are TRBV13 and TRBJ1-2; possibly TRBD1 for D (6 bases). This CDR3 has 14 amino acids. In germline, CDR1 is PRHDT, CDR2 FYEKMQ (reference sequence). Trimming removed 2 bases at V and 2 bases at J, with 9 bases between.